Sequencing of this TCR beta chain was carried out in a study of blood T cells in healthy people across ages. Across the whole study: About one barcoded TCR beta cDNA was captured per two T cells.

The second PCR ran roughly 6 to 12 cycles with a sample-barcoded 5' primer and J-beta primers. Each CDR3 protein is one row after TCRdb ran MiXCR on the 5' RACE reads. The sample lists roughly 1.5 million distinct CDR3 sequences, about 45% occurring once. Germline-derived CDR1 and CDR2 are SEHNR and FQNEAQ (reference sequence). V was trimmed by 1 base and J by 10 bases, leaving 26 bases between them. CDR3 length equals 17 residues. The sequenced sample consisted of blood. The TCR comes from a woman in her late teens or twenties in good health. The rearrangement uses TRBV7-9 and TRBJ2-7; no clear D gene. For the CDR3, the DNA is TGTGCCAGCAGCTTAGTTAAGGGAAGAAGGTTAGAAGAGAGCCAGTACTTC. As protein: CASSLVKGRRLEESQYF.